This T cell receptor beta chain was sequenced during a study of Ad26.COV2.S vaccination and SARS-CoV-2 variants (dated by TCRdb to the early 2020s). About the study as a whole: Sequencing of the TCRbeta repertoire served to evaluate the specificity and breadth of SARS-CoV-2-reactive T cell receptors following Ad26.COV2.S vaccination. A total of approximately 30 samples were included in the TCR-sequenced set, comprising roughly 19 Ad26.COV2.S vaccine recipients, 5 placebo recipients and 8 SARS-CoV-2 convalescent individuals.

The immunoSEQ Assay was used to sequence TCRbeta CDR3 regions. After extraction, genomic DNA underwent amplification by bias-controlled multiplex PCR, followed by high-throughput sequencing. Per the authors' processing: To quantify the absolute abundance of each unique TCRbeta CDR3 region, sequences were collapsed and filtered. T cell fraction was estimated by normalizing TCRbeta template counts to usable DNA, with usable DNA measured through amplification of reference genes found in all nucleated cells. Repertoire TCRs were annotated as SARS-CoV-2-specific by exact matching of V gene, CDR3 amino acid sequence and J gene to a known reactive TCR set. MIRA supplied the reference SARS-CoV-2 TCR set, which was filtered for enrichment in COVID-19-positive ImmuneCODE repertoires so that public or cross-reactive TCRs were removed. Based on the MIRA antigens, annotated TCRs were further analysed at the level of specific ORF or position within ORF. Breadth was defined as annotated unique rearrangements over total unique productive rearrangements; depth was the summed frequency of those rearrangements. TCR breadth was compared between groups using two-sided Wilcoxon rank-sum tests. Not all clones reach the TCRdb copy of this immuneACCESS table, which keeps in-frame sequences only. Checked studies attribute under half of the gap to unresolved V genes and leave the rest unexplained. D and trimming come from the DNA, and the V and J calls and clone size come from that table. In all, the sample holds about 350,000 clones, and just over 90% of those were seen once. The ten largest clones take up about 3.9% of the sample.

According to the study, the label for this sample's time point signals: individuals recovered from natural SARS-CoV-2 infection. Points the paper makes about the study in general: Vaccine and placebo recipients had similar non-spike TCR breadth, a finding consistent with the vaccine containing only spike. It was noted by the authors that total T cell responses may have been underestimated by the TCR breadth and depth analyses. Higher spike-specific TCR breadth was observed in Ad26.COV2.S recipients than in placebo recipients (P = 0.0014). After vaccination, spike-specific CD8+ and CD4+ T cell responses were reported to show substantial breadth.

With respect to this clone: The clone's antigen remains unknown. There are no base qualities to consult, and no much larger clone falls within one base.

From a lookup of the germline V gene, CDR1 and CDR2 are SGHAT and FQNNGV. V is clipped by 3 bases and J by 3 bases, and the sequence between their germline boundaries is 12 bases long. Reading from cysteine to phenylalanine, the CDR3 counts 15 amino acids. Only the CDR3 part of the read is kept: 45 bases, read in frame from the first base. The material was peripheral blood, obtained after recovery from COVID-19. The rearranged segments are TRBV11-2 and TRBJ2-1; the D segment could be TRBD1, given 5 matching bases. This sequence was found in a human donor who had recovered from COVID-19. The DNA is as follows: TGTGCCAGCAGCTTGGAACGACAGAACTACAATGAGCAGTTCTTC. It codes for CASSLERQNYNEQFF.